What follows are 30 T cell receptor beta chains derived from one specimen sequenced in a study of blood T cell repertoires in COVID-19. Profiling relied on immunoSEQ multiplex PCR, and the TCRdb table lists in-frame clones only, not all of them. The sample consists of tens of thousands of clones, about 83% of them appearing once. The sample was peripheral blood. The receptors originated from a human donor in a cohort sampled during active COVID-19.

This chain uses TRBV10-2 with TRBJ2-1, with TRBD2 matching 9 bases. Trimming took 4 bases from V and 6 from J; bases not matched to a gene: 10. The CDR3 is made up of 16 amino acids. The germline gives CDR1 WSHSY, CDR2 SAAADI. CDR3 DNA: TGCGCCAGCAGTGTGAGTAGCGGGAGTGGGGCCAATGAGCAGTTCTTC. Its translation is CASSVSSGSGANEQFF.

V gene TRBV19 combines with J gene TRBJ2-7; 7 bases line up with TRBD1. Unmatched junction bases numbered 6, after V lost 4 bases and J lost 3 bases. The CDR3 length is 14 residues. The germline V gene has CDR1 LNHDA and CDR2 SQIVND (reference sequence). CDR3 protein: CASSSRDSYYEQYF. As DNA, the CDR3 is TGTGCCAGTAGTAGCCGGGACAGCTACTACGAGCAGTACTTC.

The J gene is TRBJ1-1, the V gene TRBV12-3 or TRBV12-4; D uncertain. Trimming removed 3 bases at V and 6 bases at J, with 11 bases between. The CDR3 is 13 amino acids. CDR3 in DNA: TGTGCCAGCAGTTTTAACTGGGCCGCTGAAGCTTTCTTT. Protein: CASSFNWAAEAFF.

This rearrangement joins TRBV11-2 to TRBJ2-2, with a tentative D call TRBD1 (6 bases). Germline CDR1 reads SGHAT; CDR2 reads FQNNGV. V was cut by 0 bases and J by 3 bases, with 14 bases left in between. The CDR3 runs 17 residues. CDR3 in DNA: TGTGCCAGCAGCTTAGAAGAACAGGGCCCCGACACCGGGGAGCTGTTTTTT. It encodes CASSLEEQGPDTGELFF.

The chain couples TRBV15 to TRBJ2-7, with a possible D match to TRBD1 (5 bases). The CDR3 is 13 residues long. V was pared by 0 bases and J by 6 bases, with 9 bases between. Per the germline V gene, CDR1 is LNHNV and CDR2 is YYDKDF (reference sequence). The CDR3 DNA is TGTGCCACCAGCAGAGATCAAGGGGCCGAGCAGTACTTC. Amino acids: CATSRDQGAEQYF.

The chain has TRBV20-1 and TRBJ2-3, with TRBD2 as a possible D gene (6 bases). This CDR3 contains 14 residues. The germline V gene encodes CDR1 DFQATT and CDR2 SNEGSKA (reference sequence). Trimming removed 3 bases at V and 2 bases at J, with 12 bases between. The CDR3 protein is CSASSGTDTDTQYF. The CDR3 bases are TGCAGTGCTAGTTCCGGGACTGACACAGATACGCAGTATTTT.

This clone appeared a single time. The V and J genes are TRBV30 and TRBJ1-1; 11 bases match TRBD1. V gave up 8 bases and J gave up 3 bases; unmatched junction bases: 8. The germline V gene has CDR1 GTSNPN and CDR2 SVGIG (reference sequence). The CDR3 is 14 residues long. The CDR3 reads CAGGTGGMYTEAFF. The DNA for the CDR3 is TGTGCCGGAGGGACAGGGGGGATGTACACTGAAGCTTTCTTT.

The chain couples TRBV4-3 to TRBJ2-3; TRBD1 matches at 7 bases. This CDR3 comprises 17 residues. Unmatched junction bases numbered 6, after V lost 0 bases and J lost 0 bases. The germline V gene has CDR1 LGHNA and CDR2 YSLEER. This CDR3 is CASSQDYRQGSTDTQYF. CDR3 DNA: TGCGCCAGCAGCCAAGATTACCGACAGGGAAGCACAGATACGCAGTATTTT.

The CDR3 region has the DNA TGTGCCAGCAGCTTCCAGGGGACTAGGTCCTACGAGCAGTACTTC. The encoded protein is CASSFQGTRSYEQYF. The chain recombines TRBV5-4 with TRBJ2-7, with 8 bases matching TRBD2. The V gene's germline CDR1 is SGHNT and CDR2 YYREEE (reference sequence). The CDR3 length is 15 residues. The junction had 5 bases not matched to a gene; V was cut back by 2 bases and J by 1 base.

The V and J genes are TRBV5-4 and TRBJ2-5, with D possibly matching TRBD2 (5 bases). The CDR3 has 13 amino acids. Trimming left V 2 bases short and J 2 bases short, with 7 bases between. From germline, CDR1 is SGHNT and CDR2 YYREEE (reference sequence). DNA for the CDR3: TGTGCCAGCAGCTTCCGGACTCAAGAGACCCAGTACTTC. Protein sequence: CASSFRTQETQYF.

This chain connects TRBV18 to TRBJ2-1; maybe TRBD1 (6 bases). This CDR3 is 11 amino acids long. V was trimmed by 3 bases and J by 11 bases, leaving 8 bases between them. Germline loops: CDR1 KGHSH, CDR2 LQKENI. CDR3 region: CASSPDSQQFF. CDR3 coding DNA: TGTGCCAGCTCACCGGACAGCCAGCAGTTCTTC.

The V and J genes are TRBV7-3 and TRBJ2-1; 10 bases line up with TRBD1. With V trimmed by 5 bases and J by 6 bases, 7 bases remained unmatched. The CDR3 extends over 15 amino acids. CDR1 is SGHTA, CDR2 FQGTGA, per germline. The chain's CDR3 is CASSLIWTGGNEQFF. In DNA form, the CDR3 reads TGTGCCAGCAGCCTAATCTGGACAGGGGGCAATGAGCAGTTCTTC. Based on the CDR3 plus reference TRBV7-3 and TRBJ2-1, the full variable domain is GAGVSQTPSNKVTEKGKYVELRCDPISGHTALYWYRQSLGQGPEFLIYFQGTGAADDSGLPNDRFFAVRPEGSVSTLKIQRTERGDSAVYLCASSLIWTGGNEQFFGPGTRLTVL.

This sequence joins TRBV27 and TRBJ2-7; perhaps TRBD2 as D (6 bases). V was pared by 0 bases and J by 5 bases, with 14 bases between. The germline V gene encodes CDR1 MNHEY and CDR2 SMNVEV (reference sequence). This CDR3 region has 15 residues. The CDR3 sequence is CASSLSNGRGDEQYF. The CDR3 DNA reads TGTGCCAGCAGTTTATCGAACGGGAGAGGGGACGAGCAGTACTTC.

This chain uses TRBV7-2 with TRBJ1-2; 9 nucleotides match TRBD1. The CDR3 length is 16 residues. Germline trimming cut 4 bases from V and 6 bases from J; bases unmatched to any gene: 12. Germline V gene data show CDR1 as SGHTA and CDR2 as FQGNSA. CDR3 protein: CASSSYRGRGVNGYTF. The CDR3 DNA reads TGTGCCAGCAGCTCCTACAGGGGGCGCGGAGTTAATGGCTACACCTTC.

The chain carries TRBV12-5 and TRBJ2-7, with TRBD1 matching 10 bases. Trimming at V came to 4 bases and at J to 1 base, leaving 4 bases not matched to a gene. The CDR3 covers 15 residues. Per germline, CDR1 LGHNT and CDR2 FRNRAP. The CDR3 loop is CASGSPGQGSYEQYF. Written as DNA, the CDR3 is TGTGCTAGTGGTTCCCCGGGACAGGGGTCCTACGAGCAGTACTTC. Full variable domain (rest looked up from reference TRBV12-5 and TRBJ2-7): DARVTQTPRHKVTEMGQEVTMRCQPILGHNTVFWYRQTMMQGLELLAYFRNRAPLDDSGMPKDRFSAEMPDATLATLKIQPSEPRDSAVYFCASGSPGQGSYEQYFGPGTRLTVT.

The chain links TRBV7-8 to TRBJ2-7, with D perhaps TRBD2 (6 bases). In germline, CDR1 is SGHVS, CDR2 FQNEAQ. This CDR3 has 16 residues. V was pared by 5 bases and J by 2 bases, with 19 bases between. This CDR3 reads CASSTSRTGSTYEQYF. CDR3 coding DNA: TGTGCCAGCAGCACTAGCCGGACGGGGTCAACCTACGAGCAGTACTTC.

The gene calls are TRBV7-2 and TRBJ1-1; D is possibly TRBD1 (5 bases). Germline CDR1 SGHTA, CDR2 FQGNSA. V was pared by 5 bases and J by 3 bases, with 13 bases between. The CDR3 length is 14 residues. The CDR3 spells CASSPRRGDTEAFF. The CDR3 DNA reads as TGTGCCAGCAGCCCTCGCCGGGGGGACACTGAAGCTTTCTTT.

The chain combines TRBV7-8 with TRBJ2-7, with 12 bases that match TRBD1. Germline V lookup: CDR1 SGHVS, CDR2 FQNEAQ. The trim removed 5 bases at V and 3 bases at J, leaving 5 bases unmatched. This CDR3 has 15 amino acids. The CDR3 region is CASSPGTGGFYEQYF. CDR3 sequence (DNA): TGTGCCAGCAGCCCCGGGACAGGGGGCTTCTACGAGCAGTACTTC.

The chain couples TRBV15 to TRBJ2-3; 14 nucleotides match TRBD2. This CDR3 comprises 17 residues. The junction had 8 bases not matched to a gene; V was cut back by 8 bases and J by 1 base. Germline V gives CDR1 LNHNV, CDR2 YYDKDF (reference sequence). The CDR3: CATRQGLAGARTDTQYF. CDR3 in DNA: TGTGCCACCCGACAGGGACTAGCGGGGGCCCGCACAGATACGCAGTATTTT.

This chain joins TRBV19 and TRBJ1-2; D gene ambiguous. Germline V gene lookup returns CDR1 LNHDA and CDR2 SQIVND (reference sequence). Trimming stripped 1 base from V and 2 bases from J, with 11 bases between. This CDR3 is 15 amino acids long. The DNA of the CDR3 is TGTGCCAGTAGTATAGTAGGCAGGCACAACTATGGCTACACCTTC. Protein sequence: CASSIVGRHNYGYTF.

The V call is TRBV5-5, the J call TRBJ1-3, with D hard to call. Trimming took 0 bases from V and 0 from J, leaving 10 bases between them. The V gene's germline CDR1 is SGHKS and CDR2 YYEKEE (reference sequence). The CDR3 extends over 16 amino acids. The CDR3 reads CASSLDRLSSGNTIYF. CDR3 bases: TGTGCCAGCAGCTTGGACCGACTAAGCTCTGGAAACACCATATATTTT.

V gene TRBV5-1 combines with J gene TRBJ2-3; 10 nucleotides line up with TRBD1. The CDR3 runs to 15 residues. Germline assignment: CDR1 SGHRS and CDR2 YFSETQ. After removal of 0 bases from V and 5 bases from J, the junction contained 3 bases not matched to a gene. The CDR3 reads CASSLGQGAVDTQYF. CDR3 DNA sequence: TGCGCCAGCAGCTTGGGACAGGGGGCTGTAGATACGCAGTATTTT. The full variable domain, rest sourced from reference TRBV5-1 and TRBJ2-3, is KAGVTQTPRYLIKTRGQQVTLSCSPISGHRSVSWYQQTPGQGLQFLFEYFSETQRNKGNFPGRFSGRQFSNSRSEMNVSTLELGDSALYLCASSLGQGAVDTQYFGPGTRLTVL.

The CDR3, as DNA: TGTGCCAGTTCCACCGTAGCGGGGGGGACCGGCCCAGATACGCAGTATTTT. Translating gives CASSTVAGGTGPDTQYF. This chain connects TRBV19 to TRBJ2-3; 11 positions agree with TRBD2. V lost 8 bases and J lost 4; bases outside the gene matches: 14. Per germline, CDR1 LNHDA and CDR2 SQIVND (reference sequence). The CDR3 loop spans 17 amino acids.

This clone was seen repeatedly, ten times or more. The chain joins TRBV7-2 to TRBJ2-2; maybe TRBD2 (6 bases). The ends were cut back, 1 base at V and 8 bases at J, with 11 bases in the middle. Germline loops: CDR1 SGHTA, CDR2 FQGNSA. This CDR3 is built from 14 residues. The CDR3 loop is CASSLENGGGELFF. The CDR3 region has the DNA TGTGCCAGCAGCTTAGAGAACGGGGGTGGGGAGCTGTTTTTT.

This clone was recorded a few times. The rearrangement joins TRBV5-1 to TRBJ2-7, with 8 bases lining up with TRBD1. The CDR3 is 15 amino acids. Germline V gene data show CDR1 as SGHRS and CDR2 as YFSETQ. The ends lost 4 bases at V and 2 bases at J; junction bases unmatched: 8. DNA for the CDR3: TGCGCCAGCAGCCCAACCCAGGGGGCAGCCTACGAGCAGTACTTC. This encodes CASSPTQGAAYEQYF.

The chain recombines TRBV7-2 with TRBJ2-2, with D possibly being TRBD2 (5 bases). Germline V lookup: CDR1 SGHTA, CDR2 FQGNSA. Trimming removed 6 bases at V and 9 bases at J, with 17 bases between. CDR3 length equals 14 residues. CDR3 nucleotide sequence: TGTGCCAGCAGGACAACTAGTAGCGTTAGGGAGCTGTTTTTT. Amino acid sequence: CASRTTSSVRELFF.

The rearrangement uses TRBV9 and TRBJ1-1, with D unclear. From germline, CDR1 is SGDLS and CDR2 YYNGEE. With 4 bases removed from V and 4 bases from J, the gap between germline ends came to 14 bases. CDR3 length equals 14 residues. As DNA, the CDR3 is TGTGCCAGCAGCCCCCTCCCGACGGGCACTGAAGCTTTCTTT. Protein product: CASSPLPTGTEAFF.

The chain joins TRBV7-2 to TRBJ2-3; 11 bases line up with TRBD2. CDR1 SGHTA and CDR2 FQGNSA come from the germline V gene. The CDR3 has 17 residues. The V segment lost 1 base and the J segment 3 bases; nucleotides outside the gene matches: 6. The CDR3 loop reads CASSLGIAGGRTDTQYF. CDR3 sequence (DNA): TGTGCCAGCAGCTTAGGGATAGCGGGGGGGCGGACAGATACGCAGTATTTT.

This clone was observed a few times. The chain is built from TRBV5-4 and TRBJ1-6, with TRBD1 identical over 8 bases. The length of the CDR3 is 15 residues. The V gene's germline CDR1 is SGHNT and CDR2 YYREEE (reference sequence). J gave up 5 bases and V 3 bases, and 4 bases lay outside the gene matches. The CDR3 DNA follows: TGTGCCAGCAGCTCTAGGACAGGGAATAATTCACCCCTCCACTTT. It encodes CASSSRTGNNSPLHF. The entire variable domain, with the rest obtained from reference TRBV5-4 and TRBJ1-6, is as follows: ETGVTQSPTHLIKTRGQQVTLRCSSQSGHNTVSWYQQALGQGPQFIFQYYREEENGRGNFPPRFSGLQFPNYSSELNVNALELDDSALYLCASSSRTGNNSPLHFGNGTRLTVT.

The rearrangement links TRBV6-5 to TRBJ2-3; the D gene is possibly TRBD2 (5 bases). The CDR3 covers 14 residues. Trimming took 6 bases from V and 0 from J, leaving 10 bases between them. Germline CDR1 MNHEY, CDR2 SVGAGI. CDR3: CASSLRTSTDTQYF. The CDR3 DNA is TGTGCCAGCAGCTTAAGGACTAGCACAGATACGCAGTATTTT.